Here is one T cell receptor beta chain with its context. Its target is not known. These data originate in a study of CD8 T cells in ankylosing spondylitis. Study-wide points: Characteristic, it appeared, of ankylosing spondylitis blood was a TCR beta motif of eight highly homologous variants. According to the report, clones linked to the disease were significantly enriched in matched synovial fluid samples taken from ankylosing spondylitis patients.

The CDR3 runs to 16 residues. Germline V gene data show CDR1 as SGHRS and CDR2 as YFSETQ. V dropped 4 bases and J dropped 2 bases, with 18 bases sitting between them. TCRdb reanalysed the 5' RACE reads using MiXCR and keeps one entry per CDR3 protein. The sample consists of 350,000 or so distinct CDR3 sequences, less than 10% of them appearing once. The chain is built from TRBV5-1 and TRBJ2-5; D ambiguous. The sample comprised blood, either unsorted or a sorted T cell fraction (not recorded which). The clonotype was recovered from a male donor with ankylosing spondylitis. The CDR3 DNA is TGCGCCAGCAGCCGTAGGTGGGGAAGGGATCAAGAGACCCAGTACTTC. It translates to CASSRRWGRDQETQYF.